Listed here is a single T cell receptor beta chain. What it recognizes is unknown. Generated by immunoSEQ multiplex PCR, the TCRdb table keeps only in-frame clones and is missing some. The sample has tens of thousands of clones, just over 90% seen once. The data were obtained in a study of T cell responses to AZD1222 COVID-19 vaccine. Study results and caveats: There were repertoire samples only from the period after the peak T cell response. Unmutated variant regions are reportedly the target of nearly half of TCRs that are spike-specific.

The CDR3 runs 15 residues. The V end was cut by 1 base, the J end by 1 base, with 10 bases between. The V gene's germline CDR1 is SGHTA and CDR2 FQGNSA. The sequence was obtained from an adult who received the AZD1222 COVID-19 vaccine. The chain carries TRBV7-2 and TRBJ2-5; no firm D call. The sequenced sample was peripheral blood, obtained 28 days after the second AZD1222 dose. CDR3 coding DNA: TGTGCCAGCAGCTTAGTATCGACGCTCCAAGAGACCCAGTACTTC. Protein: CASSLVSTLQETQYF.